This T cell receptor beta chain appears in the sequencing data of a study of T cells after yellow fever vaccination. Points from the study as a whole: Just a small share of clonotypes turned up in the CD4 compartment as well as the CD8 compartment.

In TCRdb, the 5' RACE reads were re-called with MiXCR into one record per CDR3 protein. The sample shows roughly 160,000 distinct CDR3 sequences, roughly a tenth of them seen only once. Details on this clonotype: Its antigen is as yet unknown.

The germline V gene encodes CDR1 DFQATT and CDR2 SNEGSKA (reference sequence). The length of the CDR3 is 13 residues. The ends were cut back, 1 base at V and 5 bases at J, with 11 bases in the middle. Sequences were derived from CD8+ T cells sorted from PBMCs, sampled 45 days after the yellow fever booster vaccination. The receptor was derived from a man between 18 and 35 years old who received the YFV17D yellow fever vaccine. This chain joins TRBV20-1 and TRBJ2-5; D might be TRBD1 or TRBD2, each matching 6 bases. This CDR3 reads CSARGGAHETQYF. The DNA for the CDR3 is TGCAGTGCTAGAGGGGGGGCGCATGAGACCCAGTACTTC.